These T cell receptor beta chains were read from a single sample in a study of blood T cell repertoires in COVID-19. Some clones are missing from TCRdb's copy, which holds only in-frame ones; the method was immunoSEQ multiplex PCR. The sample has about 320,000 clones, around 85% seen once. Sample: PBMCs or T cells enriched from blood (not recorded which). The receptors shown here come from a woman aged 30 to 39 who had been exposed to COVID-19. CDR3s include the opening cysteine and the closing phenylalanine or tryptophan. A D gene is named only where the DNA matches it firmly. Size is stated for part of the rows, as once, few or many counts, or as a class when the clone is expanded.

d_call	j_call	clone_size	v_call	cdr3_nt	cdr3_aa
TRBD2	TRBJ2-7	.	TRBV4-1	TGCGCCAGCAGACAAACTAGCGGCTACGAGCAGTACTTC	CASRQTSGYEQYF
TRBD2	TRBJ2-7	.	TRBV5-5	TGTGCCAGCAGCTTGGGACTAGCGGGGGGCGCCTACGAGCAGTACTTC	CASSLGLAGGAYEQYF
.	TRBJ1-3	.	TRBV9	TGTGCCAGCAGCCCCCACCCTGGGACTGAGAAAAACACCATATATTTT	CASSPHPGTEKNTIYF
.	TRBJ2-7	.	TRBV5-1	TGCGCCAGCAGCTTGGTTGGCAGCTCCTACGAGCAGTACTTC	CASSLVGSSYEQYF
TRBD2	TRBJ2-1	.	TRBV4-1	TGCGCCAGCAGCCAAGTCCCCATAGCGGGGGGGCAATACAATGAGCAGTTCTTC	CASSQVPIAGGQYNEQFF
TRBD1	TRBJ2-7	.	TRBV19	TGTGCCAGTAGTGACTGGGACAGGGAACCTACGAAGCAGTACTTC	CASSDWDREPTKQYF
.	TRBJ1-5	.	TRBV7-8	TGTGCCAGCAGCTGGAGCGATCATATGTCAGGGGCCGGAGGCAATCAGCCCCAGCATTTT	CASSWSDHMSGAGGNQPQHF
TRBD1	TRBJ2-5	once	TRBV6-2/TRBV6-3	TGTGCCAGCAGTTACTCGCTGAGGACAGGCAAGGTAGAGACCCAGTACTTC	CASSYSLRTGKVETQYF
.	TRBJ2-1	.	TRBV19	TGTGCCAGTAGTATCCCGGTTAAATCTTACAATGAGCAGTTCTTC	CASSIPVKSYNEQFF
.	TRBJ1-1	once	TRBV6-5	TGTGCCAGCAGTCAGTGGGGGGAGCGGGTCACTGAAGCTTTCTTT	CASSQWGERVTEAFF
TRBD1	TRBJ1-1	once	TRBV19	TGTGCCAGTAGTCCCCGGGACAGGGCGAACACTGAAGCTTTCTTT	CASSPRDRANTEAFF
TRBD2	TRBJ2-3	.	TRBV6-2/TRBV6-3	TGTGCCAGCAGTGACCCGGGACTAGCTGTTGGAGATACGCAGTATTTT	CASSDPGLAVGDTQYF
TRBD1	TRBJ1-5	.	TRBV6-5	TGTGCCAGCAGATCAGGGGGCTTCGAGCAGCCCCAGCATTTT	CASRSGGFEQPQHF
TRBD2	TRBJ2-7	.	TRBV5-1	TGCGCCAGCAGCTTGGTAGCGGGAGGGACAACCTACGAGCAGTACTTC	CASSLVAGGTTYEQYF
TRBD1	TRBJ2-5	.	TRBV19	TGTGCCAGTAGTATTCTAGACAGGGTGGAAGAGACCCAGTACTTC	CASSILDRVEETQYF
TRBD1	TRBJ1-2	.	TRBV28	TGTGCCAGCAGTCCAGGGGGCTATGGCTACACCTTC	CASSPGGYGYTF
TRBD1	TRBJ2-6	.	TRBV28	TGTGCCAGCGGACAGGGGATCGGGGCCAACGTCCTGACTTTC	CASGQGIGANVLTF
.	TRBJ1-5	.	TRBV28	TGTGCCAGCAGTTTCAGGGAGACAGGTCAGCCCCAGCATTTT	CASSFRETGQPQHF
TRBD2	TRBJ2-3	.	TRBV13	TGTGCCAGCAGCCCTGGGACTAGCGCGTCTACGCAGTATTTT	CASSPGTSASTQYF
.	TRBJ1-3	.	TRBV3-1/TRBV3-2	TGTGCCAGCAGCCAAGATATGAGGGCTGGAAACACCATATATTTT	CASSQDMRAGNTIYF
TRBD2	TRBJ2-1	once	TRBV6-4	TGTGCCAGCAGTGTTCAGCGGGGGGGCTACAATGAGCAGTTCTTC	CASSVQRGGYNEQFF
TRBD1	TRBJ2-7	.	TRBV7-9	TGTGCCAGCAGCCAACCGGGACAGGGGTACGAGCAGTACTTC	CASSQPGQGYEQYF
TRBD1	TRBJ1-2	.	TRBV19	TGTGCCAGTAAAATTGACAGGGGTGTCGGTGGCTACACCTTC	CASKIDRGVGGYTF
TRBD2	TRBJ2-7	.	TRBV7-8	TGTGCCAGCAGCTTACTCGCGGGAGGAGGTAACGACGAGCAGTACTTC	CASSLLAGGGNDEQYF
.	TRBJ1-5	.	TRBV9	TGTGCCAGCAGCGTAGGTGAGAATCAGCCCCAGCATTTT	CASSVGENQPQHF